The 23 T cell receptor beta chains below were found in one sample sequenced in a study of shared T cell receptors in the human thymus (dated by TCRdb to the early 2020s). The protocol used for the library was the immunoSEQ multiplex PCR assay. Not all clones reach the TCRdb copy of this immuneACCESS table, which keeps in-frame sequences only. Checked studies attribute under half of the gap to unresolved V genes and leave the rest unexplained. For this sample there are some 660,000 clones; more than 75% appear just once. The top ten clones comprise 0.009% to 0.0095% of the sample. This sample was also put to use in a study of human thymus T cells.

The sequencing sample was made of thymocytes. The receptors were gathered from a boy in the first two years of life with a congenital heart defect. Donor details come from another sample of the same person, matched by shared clones.

Written as DNA, the CDR3 is TGTGCCAGCAGTGGACTCGTGCAGTTCTTC. Translating gives CASSGLVQFF. The rearrangement joins TRBV25-1 to TRBJ2-1; no clear D gene. The CDR3 spans 10 residues. CDR1 and CDR2 from the germline V gene are MGHDK and SYGVNS. V lost 4 bases and J lost 12, with 7 bases in between.

A few counts support this clone. The V gene is TRBV15, the J gene TRBJ2-2; 9 nucleotides line up with TRBD1. With 5 bases clipped from V and 7 bases from J, the junction kept 5 bases outside the gene matches. Germline V CDR1 and CDR2: LNHNV, YYDKDF (reference sequence). This CDR3 region has 14 residues. The CDR3 DNA sequence: TGTGCCACCAGCGTACAGGGGGCAAGCGGGGAGCTGTTTTTT. It encodes CATSVQGASGELFF.

This clone showed up just a few times. V is TRBV4-1 and J is TRBJ2-7; tentative D call: TRBD2 (6 bases). Germline V gives CDR1 MGHRA, CDR2 YSYEKL. Deletions cut 4 bases from V and 5 bases from J, with 12 bases between. The CDR3 has 13 residues. The CDR3, as DNA: TGCGCCAGCAGCCGCCGACTAGACAACGAGCAGTACTTC. Translation gives CASSRRLDNEQYF.

The CDR3 region is CASSLDEGGPKNIQYF. In DNA form, the CDR3 reads TGTGCCAGCAGCTTAGACGAGGGGGGGCCGAAAAACATTCAGTACTTC. The chain is built from TRBV11-2 and TRBJ2-4; the D gene is possibly TRBD2 (7 bases). Trimming stripped 0 bases from V and 4 bases from J, with 13 bases between. Germline V gives CDR1 SGHAT, CDR2 FQNNGV. This CDR3 comprises 16 residues.

This clone occurred once. This chain joins TRBV7-9 and TRBJ2-7, with a tentative D call TRBD2 (6 bases). The CDR3 is 18 amino acids. Trimming removed 4 bases from V and 0 bases from J, with 22 bases in between. The V gene's germline CDR1 is SEHNR and CDR2 FQNEAQ (reference sequence). The CDR3 nucleotides read TGTGCCAGCAGCTCGATATGTCTGTTTTGCGGGACCTCCTACGAGCAGTACTTC. This encodes CASSSICLFCGTSYEQYF.

The rearrangement joins TRBV2 to TRBJ1-5; 11 bases match TRBD1. The V gene's germline CDR1 is SNHLY and CDR2 FYNNEI. V was clipped by 6 bases and J by 7 bases; unmatched bases: 8. This CDR3 has 15 amino acids. The CDR3 nucleotides read TGTGCCAGCAGAGGACAGGGGGCCCAACGGCAGCCCCAGCATTTT. This gives the protein CASRGQGAQRQPQHF.

This chain connects TRBV4-3 to TRBJ1-3; D remains unclear. Trimming cost V 1 base and J 6 bases, with 16 bases left between them. The CDR3 contains 16 residues. Germline CDR1 and CDR2: LGHNA and YSLEER. This CDR3 is CASSQVAPEILNTIYF. DNA for the CDR3: TGCGCCAGCAGCCAAGTCGCACCGGAGATCTTAAACACCATATATTTT.

The chain is built from TRBV7-2 and TRBJ2-7, with TRBD1 matching over 8 bases. The CDR3 contains 16 residues. CDR1 is SGHTA, CDR2 FQGNSA, per germline. J lost 4 bases, V lost 4 bases, and 12 bases had no gene match. The CDR3 DNA follows: TGTGCCAGCAGCTCGACAGAGACAGGGGTCGGGTACGAGCAGTACTTC. This encodes CASSSTETGVGYEQYF.

The chain couples TRBV5-1 to TRBJ2-5, with TRBD2 identical over 16 bases. Per the germline V gene, CDR1 is SGHRS and CDR2 is YFSETQ. The ends lost 3 bases at V and 1 base at J; junction bases unmatched: 6. The CDR3 length is 18 residues. The CDR3, as DNA: TGCGCCAGCAGCTGGGGACTAGCGGGGGGGCCTACCCAAGAGACCCAGTACTTC. It specifies CASSWGLAGGPTQETQYF.

V and J are TRBV7-2 and TRBJ1-3, with unresolved D. This CDR3 is built from 14 residues. Deletions cut 0 bases from V and 5 bases from J, with 8 bases between. Per the germline V gene, CDR1 is SGHTA and CDR2 is FQGNSA. The CDR3 here is CASSLAGKRNTIYF. The CDR3 DNA reads as TGTGCCAGCAGCTTAGCGGGCAAAAGAAACACCATATATTTT.

This clone was detected only a few times. This chain links TRBV19 with TRBJ1-5; tentative D call: TRBD1 (5 bases). Trimming stripped 0 bases from V and 3 bases from J, with 21 bases between. The length of the CDR3 is 19 residues. CDR1 LNHDA and CDR2 SQIVND come from the germline V gene (reference sequence). CDR3 in amino acids: CASSIDGGDGSLANQPQHF. DNA for the CDR3: TGTGCCAGTAGTATAGATGGGGGGGACGGATCCCTAGCCAATCAGCCCCAGCATTTT.

The V call is TRBV4-1, the J call TRBJ2-1; 10 nucleotides align to TRBD2. The J segment lost 1 base and the V segment lost 0 bases, leaving 9 bases of the junction unmatched. Germline CDR1 and CDR2: MGHRA and YSYEKL. The CDR3 runs to 19 residues. CDR3 nucleotide sequence: TGCGCCAGCAGCCAAGAACATCTAGCGGGAGTTTGGTCCTACAATGAGCAGTTCTTC. As protein: CASSQEHLAGVWSYNEQFF.

This CDR3 is CASSLEATGNYDYYEQYF. CDR3 coding DNA: TGTGCCAGCAGCTTAGAGGCCACAGGGAATTATGACTACTACGAGCAGTACTTC. V is TRBV11-2 and J is TRBJ2-7, with D perhaps TRBD1 (6 bases). Germline V gives CDR1 SGHAT, CDR2 FQNNGV. Trimming removed 0 bases from V and 3 bases from J, with 21 bases in between. The CDR3 covers 18 residues.

The gene calls are TRBV4-3 and TRBJ2-1; 8 positions agree with TRBD2. The CDR3 extends over 15 amino acids. Germline values: CDR1 LGHNA, CDR2 YSLEER. With V trimmed by 3 bases and J by 16 bases, 17 bases remained unmatched. CDR3 in DNA: TGCGCCAGCAGCCATATATTACAGCCGGGACTAGAATCCTTCTTC. Its protein product is CASSHILQPGLESFF.

This chain links TRBV6-4 with TRBJ2-7; D is possibly TRBD1 (5 bases). V gave up 8 bases and J gave up 3 bases, with 20 bases separating them. The CDR3 has 15 amino acids. In germline, CDR1 is MRHNA, CDR2 SNTAGT. This CDR3 is CASQNPTDRRYEQYF. The CDR3 nucleotides are TGTGCCAGCCAAAACCCCACTGACAGACGCTACGAGCAGTACTTC.

A few counts support this clone. The rearrangement uses TRBV13 and TRBJ2-1; 10 bases align to TRBD2. Germline trimming cut 3 bases from V and 8 bases from J; bases unmatched to any gene: 10. CDR1 is PRHDT and CDR2 is FYEKMQ in the germline V gene (reference sequence). The CDR3 loop spans 16 amino acids. The CDR3, as DNA: TGTGCCAGCAGCTTCGAGCGGGGGGGCCTCGGTCATGAGCAGTTCTTC. This gives the protein CASSFERGGLGHEQFF.

The chain has TRBV6-1 and TRBJ1-5; 9 nucleotides line up with TRBD1. Germline V gives CDR1 MNHNS, CDR2 SASEGT. The junction had 8 bases not matched to a gene; V was cut back by 2 bases and J by 0 bases. CDR3 length: 18 amino acids. In nucleotides, the CDR3 is TGTGCCAGCAGTGAATCGTGGGACAGGGATTATAGCAATCAGCCCCAGCATTTT. This sequence encodes CASSESWDRDYSNQPQHF.

The genes are TRBV7-9 and TRBJ2-7; D not resolved. The V end was cut by 1 base, the J end by 3 bases, with 19 bases between. Per germline, CDR1 SEHNR and CDR2 FQNEAQ (reference sequence). The CDR3 loop spans 17 amino acids. This CDR3 reads CASSLGVESPRFYEQYF. For the CDR3, the DNA is TGTGCCAGCAGCTTAGGAGTTGAGAGCCCAAGATTCTACGAGCAGTACTTC.

This clone was counted only a few times. The rearrangement uses TRBV28 and TRBJ1-4; D call uncertain. Deletions cut 4 bases from V and 4 bases from J, with 13 bases between. CDR3 length: 15 residues. The V gene's germline CDR1 is MDHEN and CDR2 SYDVKM. DNA for the CDR3: TGTGCCAGCAGTTGTGCGACGGGAGGTAATGAAAAACTGTTTTTT. Translated: CASSCATGGNEKLFF.

The chain employs TRBV13 and TRBJ2-3, with D perhaps matching TRBD1 (6 bases). V was shortened by 4 bases and J by 5 bases, with 13 bases between the two germline ends. Germline V CDR1 and CDR2: PRHDT, FYEKMQ (reference sequence). CDR3 length: 14 amino acids. The CDR3 is CASSSSRGIDTQYF. DNA for the CDR3: TGTGCCAGCAGCTCCAGCAGGGGAATAGATACGCAGTATTTT.

The chain couples TRBV5-5 to TRBJ2-7, with 8 bases matching TRBD1. This CDR3 region has 14 residues. Looked up from germline, CDR1 is SGHKS and CDR2 is YYEKEE (reference sequence). J gave up 5 bases and V 0 bases, and 4 bases lay outside the gene matches. Here the CDR3 reads CASSLGTGIHEQYF. The CDR3 DNA follows: TGTGCCAGCAGCTTGGGGACAGGGATCCACGAGCAGTACTTC.

With regard to this clone: The sample contains more than one DNA sequence encoding this CDR3. The V call is TRBV14, the J call TRBJ1-6, with D perhaps TRBD1 (5 bases). The CDR3 sequence is 15 residues long. CDR1 and CDR2 (germline): SGHDN, FVKESK. Trimming cost V 4 bases and J 6 bases, with 13 bases left between them. The CDR3 DNA reads TGTGCCAGCAGCCCCTGGCAGGGCGGTAATTCACCCCTCCACTTT. Protein product: CASSPWQGGNSPLHF.

This clone was detected only once. The chain couples TRBV7-6 to TRBJ2-1; 10 bases map to TRBD2. The V gene end was trimmed by 1 base and the J gene end by 7 bases; junction bases not matched to a gene: 10. Per germline, CDR1 SGHVS and CDR2 FNYEAQ. The CDR3 runs to 17 residues. The CDR3 spells CASSLVGGVAGGNEQFF. CDR3 nucleotide sequence: TGTGCCAGCAGCTTAGTGGGGGGGGTAGCGGGAGGAAATGAGCAGTTCTTC.